These 21 T cell receptor beta chains originate from one sample sequenced in a study of vaccination and CD4 T cells after COVID-19. The treatment is: approximately nine-day PBMC culture with coronavirus spike peptide pools or control peptides (ViraFEST assay). Which antigens these TCRs recognize remains unknown. An Oncomine TCR Beta short-read assay was used to sequence the DNA from cultured CD4+ T cells. One entry per CDR3 protein, called by TCRdb with MiXCR from the PCR reads. The sample has about 15,000 distinct CDR3 sequences; approximately 30% are singletons. Sequencing was performed on cultured CD4+ T cells from blood. Receptors were obtained from a human donor with COVID-19.

In the case of this clonotype: Germline is not matched at one junction end, which may reflect a read error. The V gene is TRBV6-1, the J gene TRBJ2-5; D tentatively reads TRBD1 or TRBD2 (5 bases each). Per germline, CDR1 MNHNS and CDR2 SASEGT. CDR3 length: 16 amino acids. CDR3 in amino acids: CASSEAWGYPQKTQYF. The CDR3 DNA sequence: TGTGCCAGCAGTGAAGCTTGGGGGTACCCCCAAAAGACCCAGTACTTC.

In regard to this clonotype: Sequence at one end of the junction differs from germline and may be a read error. The genes are TRBV7-7 and TRBJ2-5; D is ambiguous. Germline values: CDR1 SSHAT, CDR2 FNYEAQ (reference sequence). The CDR3 contains 13 residues. The CDR3 is CASSLVGGETQYF. As DNA, the CDR3 is TGTGCTAGCAGCTTAGTTGGCGGAGAGACCCAGTACTTC.

This clonotype occurred a few times. This chain links TRBV6-1 with TRBJ1-2; TRBD1 might be the D (5 bases). The CDR3 is 18 amino acids. V was trimmed by 5 bases and J by 0 bases, leaving 22 bases between them. Per the germline V gene, CDR1 is MNHNS and CDR2 is SASEGT. The CDR3 nucleotides are TGTGCCAGCAGTCCCCGAGCTAAAACAGGTTCCCCTAACTATGGCTACACCTTC. It codes for CASSPRAKTGSPNYGYTF.

The chain joins TRBV20-1 to TRBJ1-3; 7 bases fit TRBD1. CDR3 length equals 17 residues. Germline-derived CDR1 and CDR2 are DFQATT and SNEGSKA (reference sequence). J was trimmed by 0 bases and V by 0 bases; bases with no gene match: 8. Here the CDR3 DNA reads TGCAGTGCTAGAGATTTCGGGCAGGGGGTCTCTGGAAACACCATATATTTT. Protein sequence: CSARDFGQGVSGNTIYF.

This clonotype was seen a handful of times. The rearrangement links TRBV2 to TRBJ1-5; a weak D match, TRBD1 (5 bases). V lost 6 bases and J 2 bases, leaving 20 bases between the germline ends. In germline, CDR1 is SNHLY, CDR2 FYNNEI. The CDR3 runs 17 residues. CDR3 loop: CASRALTRDGGNQPQHF. CDR3 nucleotides: TGTGCCAGCAGGGCTTTGACCCGGGACGGAGGCAATCAGCCCCAGCATTTT.

CDR3 amino acids: CASSVDHLSGNTIYF. DNA for the CDR3: TGTGCCAGCAGTGTGGACCATCTCTCTGGAAACACCATATATTTT. The rearrangement uses TRBV6-1 and TRBJ1-3; D uncertain. CDR1 is MNHNS, CDR2 SASEGT, per germline. The CDR3 runs to 15 residues. The V end was cut by 4 bases, the J end by 0 bases, with 10 bases between.

The chain employs TRBV27 and TRBJ1-2; TRBD1 might be the D (6 bases). This CDR3 has 15 amino acids. V lost 5 bases, J lost 6 bases, and 19 bases lay in between. CDR1 is MNHEY and CDR2 is SMNVEV in the germline V gene (reference sequence). CDR3 protein: CASSPHNRQANGYTF. The CDR3 bases are TGTGCCAGCAGTCCCCACAACCGACAGGCGAATGGCTACACCTTC.

The sample holds a few counts of this clonotype. The V and J genes are TRBV7-2 and TRBJ2-7, with D perhaps being TRBD1 or TRBD2 (5 bases each). CDR1 SGHTA and CDR2 FQGNSA come from the germline V gene. Trimming left V 7 bases short and J 4 bases short, with 23 bases between. The CDR3 is made up of 16 amino acids. This CDR3 reads CASKPTTGTGRYEQYF. CDR3 nucleotide sequence: TGTGCCAGCAAACCCACAACCGGGACCGGACGTTACGAGCAGTACTTC.

The chain couples TRBV7-3 to TRBJ2-5; D gene ambiguous. Germline CDR1 and CDR2: SGHTA and FQGTGA. The CDR3 totals 16 residues. The V end was cut by 0 bases, the J end by 3 bases, with 14 bases between. The CDR3 bases are TGTGCCAGCAGCTTAACGCCTACAAACAGCAAAGAGACCCAGTACTTC. Translating gives CASSLTPTNSKETQYF.

The chain combines TRBV28 with TRBJ1-4; a weak D match, TRBD1 (6 bases). The CDR3 is 14 residues long. Trimming left V 6 bases short and J 3 bases short, with 11 bases between. Germline V CDR1 and CDR2: MDHEN, SYDVKM. The CDR3 loop is CASREGGSNEKLFF. The CDR3 nucleotides read TGTGCCAGCAGAGAAGGGGGGTCTAATGAAAAACTGTTTTTT. Full variable domain (missing parts from reference TRBV28 and TRBJ1-4): DVKVTQSSRYLVKRTGEKVFLECVQDMDHENMFWYRQDPGLGLRLIYFSYDVKMKEKGDIPEGYSVSREKKERFSLILESASTNQTSMYLCASREGGSNEKLFFGSGTQLSVL.

This clonotype was seen a few times. This chain connects TRBV20-1 to TRBJ1-6, with unresolved D. Germline-derived CDR1 and CDR2 are DFQATT and SNEGSKA (reference sequence). Trimming took off 0 bases at V and 6 bases at J, with 15 bases between the two ends. The CDR3 loop spans 16 amino acids. The CDR3 spells CSARDQRASANSPLHF. Here the CDR3 DNA reads TGCAGTGCTAGAGATCAGCGGGCCAGCGCTAATTCACCCCTCCACTTT.

This chain links TRBV5-4 with TRBJ2-3, with 12 bases aligning to TRBD2. Germline CDR1 reads SGHNT; CDR2 reads YYREEE (reference sequence). J was trimmed by 2 bases and V by 4 bases; bases with no gene match: 8. The CDR3 runs to 17 residues. DNA of the CDR3: TGTGCCAGCAGCACGGCCACTAGCGGGGGGAACACAGATACGCAGTATTTT. Protein: CASSTATSGGNTDTQYF.

The genes are TRBV15 and TRBJ1-5; 9 bases agree with TRBD1. Trimming took 5 bases from V and 6 from J; bases not matched to a gene: 11. The CDR3 contains 16 residues. CDR1 is LNHNV, CDR2 YYDKDF, per germline (reference sequence). CDR3 amino acids: CATSGGKQGAGQPQHF. CDR3 sequence (DNA): TGTGCCACCAGCGGGGGCAAACAGGGGGCAGGTCAGCCCCAGCATTTT.

The chain employs TRBV24-1 and TRBJ2-1; no definite D call. V dropped 3 bases and J dropped 0 bases, with 14 bases sitting between them. The CDR3 covers 17 residues. CDR1 is KGHDR and CDR2 is SFDVKD in the germline V gene. The CDR3 loop is CATSDPTTTNSYNEQFF. As DNA, the CDR3 is TGTGCCACCAGTGATCCCACAACTACTAACTCCTACAATGAGCAGTTCTTC.

This clonotype has a single count. The chain uses TRBV6-5 and TRBJ1-4; no clear D gene. The V gene's germline CDR1 is MNHEY and CDR2 SVGAGI. The CDR3 totals 15 residues. V lost 2 bases, J lost 7 bases, and 14 bases lay in between. Here the CDR3 reads CASSYKPSGSEKLFF. The CDR3 coding sequence is TGTGCCAGCAGTTACAAGCCTTCTGGGAGTGAAAAACTGTTTTTT.

This clonotype was observed a few times. This rearrangement joins TRBV20-1 to TRBJ1-1, with a possible D match to TRBD1 (6 bases). The CDR3 spans 13 residues. V gave up 8 bases and J gave up 4 bases, with 17 bases separating them. Per the germline V gene, CDR1 is DFQATT and CDR2 is SNEGSKA (reference sequence). The CDR3 protein is CSISGEWGTEAFF. CDR3 sequence (DNA): TGCAGTATTTCAGGGGAGTGGGGCACTGAAGCTTTCTTT.

The chain joins TRBV6-5 to TRBJ1-6, with D possibly matching TRBD1 (5 bases). Germline V CDR1 and CDR2: MNHEY, SVGAGI. V lost 2 bases to trimming and J lost 7 bases, with 15 bases between them. The CDR3 has 16 amino acids. CDR3 bases: TGTGCCAGCAGTTACAGATCGGGGAGGGGAAATTCACCCCTCCACTTT. This translates into CASSYRSGRGNSPLHF.

This clonotype was counted a few times. Here the CDR3 DNA reads TGCAGTGCTAGTGGAGGGGCAAGGAACACTGAAGCTTTCTTT. Its translation is CSASGGARNTEAFF. V and J are TRBV20-1 and TRBJ1-1; D might be TRBD1 (5 bases). This CDR3 spans 14 amino acids. Per germline, CDR1 DFQATT and CDR2 SNEGSKA (reference sequence). The V and J ends lost 3 bases and 1 base respectively, with 12 bases between them.

There are a few counts of this clonotype. V usage is TRBV6-1 and J usage is TRBJ1-2; a possible D gene is TRBD1 (5 bases). The germline V gene has CDR1 MNHNS and CDR2 SASEGT. CDR3 length equals 13 residues. Trimming removed 7 bases from V and 8 bases from J, with 17 bases in between. CDR3 sequence (DNA): TGTGCCAGCATTCAGCGAGGGGCGGGAGGCTACACCTTC. Amino acid sequence: CASIQRGAGGYTF.

The chain employs TRBV9 and TRBJ1-1; no reliable D call. Trimming pared 0 bases from V and 7 bases from J, leaving 10 bases between. This CDR3 has 13 amino acids. Germline assignment: CDR1 SGDLS and CDR2 YYNGEE. DNA for the CDR3: TGTGCCAGCAGCGTAGATCAAGGACTTGAAGCTTTCTTT. Its translation is CASSVDQGLEAFF.

J is TRBJ2-5 and V is TRBV12-3 or TRBV12-4; no clear D gene. This CDR3 spans 12 amino acids. V was pared by 1 base and J by 5 bases, with 5 bases between. In DNA form, the CDR3 reads TGTGCCAGCAGTTTAGATGAGGAGACCCAGTACTTC. It codes for CASSLDEETQYF.